The TCR beta chain described here comes from a study of T cell responses to AZD1222 COVID-19 vaccine. In the study overall: Timing groups of about 4 and about 12 weeks for second doses were pooled. Study-level results: Seropositive at baseline were only a handful of AZD1222 recipients. Repertoires were sampled only after the peak T cell response.

Trimming stripped 1 base from V and 10 bases from J, with 11 bases between. This CDR3 region has 13 residues. Germline CDR1 is SGHNT and CDR2 is YENEEA. With regard to this clone: What it recognizes is unknown.

Sequencing was performed with immunoSEQ multiplex PCR; in TCRdb, only in-frame clones are kept and a portion is missing. The table shows nearly 100,000 clones, with roughly 90% occurring only once. The chain uses TRBV11-3 and TRBJ2-1; D is uncertain. The TCR was taken from an adult in good health. Sequencing used peripheral blood, obtained on day 0 of AZD1222 vaccination. CDR3 DNA sequence: TGTGCCAGCAGCTTAGGGACCGGGCGGGAGCAGTTCTTC. It yields the protein CASSLGTGREQFF. Based on the CDR3 plus reference TRBV11-3 and TRBJ2-1, the full variable domain is EAGVVQSPRYKIIEKKQPVAFWCNPISGHNTLYWYLQNLGQGPELLIRYENEEAVDDSQLPKDRFSAERLKGVDSTLKIQPAELGDSAVYLCASSLGTGREQFFGPGTRLTVL.